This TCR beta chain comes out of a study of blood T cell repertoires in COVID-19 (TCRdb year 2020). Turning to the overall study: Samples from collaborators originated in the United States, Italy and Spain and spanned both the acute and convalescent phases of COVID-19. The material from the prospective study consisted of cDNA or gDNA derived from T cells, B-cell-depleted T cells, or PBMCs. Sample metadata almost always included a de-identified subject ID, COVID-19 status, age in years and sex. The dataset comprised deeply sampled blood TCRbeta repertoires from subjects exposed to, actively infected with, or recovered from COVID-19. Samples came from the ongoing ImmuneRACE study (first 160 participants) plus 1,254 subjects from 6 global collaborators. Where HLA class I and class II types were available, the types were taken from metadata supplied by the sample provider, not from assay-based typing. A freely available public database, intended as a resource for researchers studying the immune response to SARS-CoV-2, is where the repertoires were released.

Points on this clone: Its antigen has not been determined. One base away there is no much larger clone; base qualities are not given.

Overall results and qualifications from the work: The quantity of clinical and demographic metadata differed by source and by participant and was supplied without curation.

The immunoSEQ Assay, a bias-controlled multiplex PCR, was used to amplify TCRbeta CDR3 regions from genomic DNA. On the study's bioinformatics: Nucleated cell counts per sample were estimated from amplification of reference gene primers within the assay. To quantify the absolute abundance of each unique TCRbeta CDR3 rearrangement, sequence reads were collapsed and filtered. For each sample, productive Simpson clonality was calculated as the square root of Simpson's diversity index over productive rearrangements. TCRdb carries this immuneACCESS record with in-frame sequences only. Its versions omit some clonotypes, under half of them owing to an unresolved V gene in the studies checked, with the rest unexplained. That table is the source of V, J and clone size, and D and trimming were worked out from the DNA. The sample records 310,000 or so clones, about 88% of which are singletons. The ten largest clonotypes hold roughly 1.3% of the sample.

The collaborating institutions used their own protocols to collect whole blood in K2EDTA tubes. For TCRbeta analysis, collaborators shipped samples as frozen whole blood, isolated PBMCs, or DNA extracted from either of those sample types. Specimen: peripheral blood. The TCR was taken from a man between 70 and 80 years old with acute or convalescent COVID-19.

The DNA sequence is TGTGCCAGCAGTTTAGGTGTCAGTAACTATGGCTACACCTTC. Its protein is CASSLGVSNYGYTF. Rearrangement joined TRBV28 to TRBJ1-2; no D gene is confidently identified. V is reduced by 2 bases and J by 1 base, leaving a spacing of 8 bases between them. Per the germline V gene, MDHEN is the CDR1 and SYDVKM is the CDR2. Taken from cysteine to phenylalanine, the CDR3 has 14 residues. This entry keeps only the CDR3 DNA: 42 bases, framed from base 1.